These T cell receptor beta chains were read from a single sample in a study of T cells after yellow fever vaccination. TCRdb re-analysed the 5' RACE reads in MiXCR, keeping a single row per CDR3 protein. Altogether 300,000 to 400,000 distinct CDR3 sequences are present, around 10% being singletons, with the ten largest covering roughly 3%. The sequenced sample was CD4+ T cells sorted from PBMCs, obtained 45 days after the yellow fever booster vaccination. The origin of the receptors is a man in his late teens or twenties who received the YFV17D yellow fever vaccine. Both conserved end residues are trimmed from each CDR3. The D gene is left open where the match is weak. The listing skips clone size in some rows; elsewhere it reads once, few, many or a size class.

abundance	d_gene	v_gene	CDR3aa
few	.	TRBV20-1	SAIQHRETQY
few	TRBD1	TRBV5-1	ASSLDYDRGPYNSPLH
.	.	TRBV7-2	ASSFDARGELF
.	.	TRBV5-1	ASTPGGWGQVYT
few	.	TRBV4-1	ASSHPSGTGELF
many	.	TRBV12-3/TRBV12-4	ASSWEGETQY
.	.	TRBV27	ASSFGGGSYNEQF
.	.	TRBV29-1	SVARGSSEKLF
.	.	TRBV6-5	ASSYPSKTGELF
.	.	TRBV7-8	ASSLVLGGTGELF
many	.	TRBV29-1	SVEDTGRVETQY
.	.	TRBV7-2	ASSLAPGEEPQH
few	TRBD1	TRBV6-4	ASSDHRRRQGQETQY
many	.	TRBV4-1	ASSQDGNTIY
.	.	TRBV30	AWSVGAGGYT
.	.	TRBV4-3	ASSQGSGDYGYT
many	.	TRBV12-3/TRBV12-4	ASSFRRGDEQY
few	.	TRBV20-1	SARADSSYEQY
.	.	TRBV12-3/TRBV12-4	ASSTGWNQPQH
many	.	TRBV4-1	ASSQDRWNIQY
many	TRBD2	TRBV5-1	ASSLEGLAEETQY
.	.	TRBV2	ASSDVVAQY
.	TRBD1	TRBV6-2/TRBV6-3	ASVGQGAEGYT
few	.	TRBV20-1	SARWAGDYGYT
.	TRBD2	TRBV5-4	ASSFGLADQETQY
few	.	TRBV12-3/TRBV12-4	ASTPGGAGANVLT
many	TRBD2	TRBV4-2	ASSQGSGEETQY